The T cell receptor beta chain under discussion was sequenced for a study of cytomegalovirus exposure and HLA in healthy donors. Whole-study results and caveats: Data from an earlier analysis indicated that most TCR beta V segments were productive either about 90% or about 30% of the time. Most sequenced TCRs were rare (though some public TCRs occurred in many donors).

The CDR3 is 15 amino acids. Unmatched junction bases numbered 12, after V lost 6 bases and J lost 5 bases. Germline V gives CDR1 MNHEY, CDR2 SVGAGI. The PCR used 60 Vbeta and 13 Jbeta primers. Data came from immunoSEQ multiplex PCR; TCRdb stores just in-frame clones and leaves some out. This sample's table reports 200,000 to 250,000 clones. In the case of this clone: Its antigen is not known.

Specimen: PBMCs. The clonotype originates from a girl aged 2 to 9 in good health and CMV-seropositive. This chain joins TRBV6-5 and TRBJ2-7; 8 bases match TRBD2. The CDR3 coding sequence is TGTGCCAGCAGAATATCTGGACTAGCCGAAGACGAGCAGTACTTC. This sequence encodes CASRISGLAEDEQYF.